This entry lists 28 T cell receptor beta chains sequenced from one sample in a study of T cell responses to AZD1222 COVID-19 vaccine. Clones were sequenced by immunoSEQ multiplex PCR, and TCRdb holds only the in-frame ones, with some missing. Here the sample spans 140,000 to 150,000 clones, 82% being singletons. The source material was peripheral blood, sampled on day 0 of MenACWY control vaccination. These receptors were collected from an adult in good health.

The V gene is TRBV3-1 (or the pseudogene TRBV3-2), the J gene TRBJ2-7; 7 nucleotides match TRBD2. This CDR3 is 15 amino acids long. Germline V gene data show CDR1 as LGHDT and CDR2 as YNNKEL (reference sequence). Germline trimming cut 1 base from V and 2 bases from J; bases unmatched to any gene: 5. This CDR3 reads CASSQAGGSPYEQYF. Here the CDR3 DNA reads TGTGCCAGCAGCCAAGCGGGGGGATCCCCCTACGAGCAGTACTTC.

This clone has just one count. This chain uses TRBV3-1 (or the pseudogene TRBV3-2) with TRBJ1-2; D might be TRBD1 (6 bases). The CDR3 is 14 amino acids. The germline gives CDR1 LGHDT, CDR2 YNNKEL (reference sequence). Trimming removed 0 bases from V and 4 bases from J, with 9 bases in between. The CDR3 region has the DNA TGTGCCAGCAGCCAAGAAGTGACAGGCTATGGCTACACCTTC. It encodes CASSQEVTGYGYTF.

The chain joins TRBV7-3 to TRBJ1-6; D call uncertain. Per germline, CDR1 SGHTA and CDR2 FQGTGA. The V end was cut by 5 bases, the J end by 7 bases, with 12 bases between. The CDR3 contains 14 residues. CDR3 bases: TGTGCCAGCAGCCAGACAAGTGGAAATTCACCCCTCCACTTT. It specifies CASSQTSGNSPLHF.

This chain joins TRBV18 and TRBJ1-6, with D perhaps TRBD1 (5 bases). The ends were cut back, 6 bases at V and 8 bases at J, with 20 bases in the middle. The CDR3 totals 16 residues. CDR1 is KGHSH, CDR2 LQKENI, per germline. The CDR3 DNA sequence: TGTGCCAGCTCCCCGAAACAGGCAGGGTTCGATTCACCCCTCCACTTT. Protein: CASSPKQAGFDSPLHF. Supplemented by reference TRBV18 and TRBJ1-6, the full variable domain reads NAGVMQNPRHLVRRRGQEARLRCSPMKGHSHVYWYRQLPEEGLKFMVYLQKENIIDESGMPKERFSAEFPKEGPSILRIQQVVRGDSAAYFCASSPKQAGFDSPLHFGNGTRLTVT.

V and J are TRBV2 and TRBJ2-3, with unresolved D. From germline, CDR1 is SNHLY and CDR2 FYNNEI. This CDR3 is built from 13 residues. Deletions cut 6 bases from V and 6 bases from J, with 13 bases between. The CDR3 reads CASRGVQWDTQYF. CDR3 coding DNA: TGTGCCAGCAGGGGTGTTCAGTGGGATACGCAGTATTTT.

The rearrangement uses TRBV7-8 and TRBJ1-5, with D tentatively TRBD1 (5 bases). Germline V gene lookup returns CDR1 SGHVS and CDR2 FQNEAQ. The CDR3 length is 16 residues. V was pared by 5 bases and J by 4 bases, with 18 bases between. The CDR3 here is CASSPAGEAGNQPQHF. CDR3 DNA sequence: TGTGCCAGCAGCCCAGCGGGGGAAGCGGGTAATCAGCCCCAGCATTTT.

The chain employs TRBV19 and TRBJ2-2; 7 bases are a match to TRBD1. CDR1 is LNHDA, CDR2 SQIVND, per germline (reference sequence). V shed 7 bases and J 6 bases; nucleotides not matched to a gene: 5. The CDR3 is 13 residues long. As DNA, the CDR3 is TGTGCCAGTAACAGGGGCGACGCCGGGGAGCTGTTTTTT. Its protein product is CASNRGDAGELFF.

In its sample, this clone was seen once. J is TRBJ2-7 and V is TRBV5-1; 9 nucleotides align to TRBD1. V lost 5 bases to trimming and J lost 1 base; unmatched junction nucleotides: 7. CDR3 length: 15 amino acids. CDR1 SGHRS and CDR2 YFSETQ come from the germline V gene. The CDR3 DNA reads TGCGCCAGCAGTCGCTCCGGGACAGGGTCCTACGAGCAGTACTTC. It codes for CASSRSGTGSYEQYF.

The V and J genes are TRBV18 and TRBJ2-1; no definite D call. Per germline, CDR1 KGHSH and CDR2 LQKENI. The V gene lost 5 bases and the J gene lost 1 base, with 6 bases spanning the gap. This CDR3 region has 13 residues. The DNA of the CDR3 is TGTGCCAGCTCATCAGGTTCCTACAATGAGCAGTTCTTC. It is translated as CASSSGSYNEQFF.

On this clone: The sample carries other DNA sequences with the same CDR3. The gene calls are TRBV29-1 and TRBJ1-2; TRBD1 matches at 11 bases. V was clipped by 4 bases and J by 2 bases; unmatched bases: 0. The CDR3 spans 13 residues. The germline V gene encodes CDR1 SQVTM and CDR2 ANQGSEA. In DNA form, the CDR3 reads TGCAGCGTTGGGACAGGGGGCAACTATGGCTACACCTTC. Residues: CSVGTGGNYGYTF.

The chain is built from TRBV9 and TRBJ2-1; 9 nucleotides agree with TRBD2. The V gene's germline CDR1 is SGDLS and CDR2 YYNGEE. The ends lost 0 bases at V and 13 bases at J; junction bases unmatched: 5. The CDR3 sequence is 13 residues long. CDR3 coding DNA: TGTGCCAGCAGCGTAGGGAGCGGGGGGAGTCAGTTCTTC. This codes for CASSVGSGGSQFF.

The chain has TRBV7-8 and TRBJ1-3; TRBD1 is a possible D gene (5 bases). Per germline, CDR1 SGHVS and CDR2 FQNEAQ. The V end lost 5 bases, the J end lost 0 bases, and 11 bases lay between the germline ends. This CDR3 region has 15 residues. The CDR3 nucleotides are TGTGCCAGCAGCCCCGGGACGGTCTCTGGAAACACCATATATTTT. Protein product: CASSPGTVSGNTIYF.

The CDR3: CASSLDGRGGNIQYF. Written as DNA, the CDR3 is TGTGCCAGCAGCTTAGACGGCAGGGGAGGAAACATTCAGTACTTC. The chain couples TRBV13 to TRBJ2-4; either TRBD1 or TRBD2 may fit D (6 bases each). V lost 1 base to trimming and J lost 6 bases, with 13 bases between them. CDR3 size: 15 residues. Germline V gene sequence: CDR1 PRHDT, CDR2 FYEKMQ (reference sequence).

The chain's CDR3 is CASSPQGPRYGYTF. DNA for the CDR3: TGCGCCAGCAGCCCGCAGGGGCCCCGGTATGGCTACACCTTC. This chain links TRBV5-1 with TRBJ1-2; the D gene is possibly TRBD1 (6 bases). This CDR3 spans 14 amino acids. The V gene lost 4 bases and the J gene lost 5 bases, with 15 bases spanning the gap. Per the germline V gene, CDR1 is SGHRS and CDR2 is YFSETQ.

V is TRBV11-2 and J is TRBJ2-2; a weak D match, TRBD2 (5 bases). The germline V gene has CDR1 SGHAT and CDR2 FQNNGV. This CDR3 is 16 amino acids long. V dropped 5 bases and J dropped 6 bases, with 19 bases sitting between them. Written as DNA, the CDR3 is TGTGCCAGCAGCCCGGGGTGGAGTTTTGTGGCCGGGGAGCTGTTTTTT. It specifies CASSPGWSFVAGELFF.

This chain joins TRBV3-1 (or the pseudogene TRBV3-2) and TRBJ1-2; D perhaps matches TRBD1 (6 bases). This CDR3 region has 14 residues. Germline V gene sequence: CDR1 LGHDT, CDR2 YNNKEL (reference sequence). V lost 1 base and J lost 2, with 8 bases in between. The CDR3 DNA sequence: TGTGCCAGCAGCCAAGCGGGGGCCAACTATGGCTACACCTTC. It translates to CASSQAGANYGYTF.

The chain uses TRBV3-1 (or the pseudogene TRBV3-2) and TRBJ2-3, with D possibly TRBD1 on 6 matching bases. The CDR3 runs to 16 residues. Germline-derived CDR1 and CDR2 are LGHDT and YNNKEL (reference sequence). The V gene lost 3 bases and the J gene lost 0 bases, with 13 bases spanning the gap. CDR3 DNA: TGTGCCAGCAGCCAGGCTAGGGGGATTAGCACAGATACGCAGTATTTT. Translating gives CASSQARGISTDTQYF.

The V call is TRBV18, the J call TRBJ2-1, with D unresolved. Trimming took 2 bases from V and 8 from J, leaving 16 bases between them. This CDR3 is 15 amino acids long. The germline gives CDR1 KGHSH, CDR2 LQKENI. CDR3 in DNA: TGTGCCAGCTCACCAAGTCAGAGTCGTGGAGATGAGCAGTTCTTC. It encodes CASSPSQSRGDEQFF.

This clone showed up just a few times. The V and J genes are TRBV19 and TRBJ2-1, with D tentatively TRBD1 (6 bases). The germline gives CDR1 LNHDA, CDR2 SQIVND (reference sequence). This CDR3 region has 14 residues. Trimming removed 3 bases from V and 4 bases from J, with 10 bases in between. CDR3 amino acids: CASSIWGQYNEQFF. The CDR3 bases are TGTGCCAGTAGTATCTGGGGACAATACAATGAGCAGTTCTTC.

The CDR3 nucleotides read TGTGCCAGCATGAGGGGGGGAAACATGAACACTGAAGCTTTCTTT. Encoded protein: CASMRGGNMNTEAFF. The V call is TRBV28, the J call TRBJ1-1; weak D call: TRBD1 (6 bases). The CDR3 consists of 15 residues. Germline lookup yields CDR1 MDHEN and CDR2 SYDVKM. V shed 7 bases and J shed 0 bases, with 15 bases lying between them.

Only one count was recorded for this clone. The V and J genes are TRBV5-1 and TRBJ2-2, with TRBD1 identical over 7 bases. The germline CDR1 and CDR2 sequences are SGHRS and YFSETQ. V gave up 3 bases and J gave up 3 bases; unmatched junction bases: 5. The CDR3 is 15 amino acids. CDR3 sequence reads: CASSSLTGYTGELFF. CDR3 bases: TGCGCCAGCAGCTCCCTGACAGGGTACACCGGGGAGCTGTTTTTT.

The rearrangement joins TRBV28 to TRBJ1-3; D possibly corresponds to TRBD1 (5 bases). The length of the CDR3 is 17 residues. Trimming took 8 bases from V and 2 from J, leaving 22 bases between them. Germline loops: CDR1 MDHEN, CDR2 SYDVKM. DNA for the CDR3: TGTGCCAGCGAACGACCCATGGGTGAGGGGACTGGAAACACCATATATTTT. The encoded protein is CASERPMGEGTGNTIYF.

The rearrangement links TRBV21-1 to TRBJ2-1; TRBD1 is the table's D call, not checked against the DNA. TRBV21-1 is recorded as a pseudogene. The CDR3 is made up of 15 amino acids. The CDR3 region has the DNA TGTGCCAGCAACTACCGGGACAGGGGCCCCCCCAGGCAGTTCTTC. Its protein product is CASNYRDRGPPRQFF.

This clone was detected ten times or more. The rearrangement links TRBV7-8 to TRBJ1-1; TRBD1 aligns across 9 bases. The trim removed 1 base at V and 4 bases at J, leaving 7 bases unmatched. The CDR3 is made up of 16 amino acids. Germline V gene data show CDR1 as SGHVS and CDR2 as FQNEAQ. The CDR3 spells CASSLVPQGAGTEAFF. DNA for the CDR3: TGTGCCAGCAGCTTAGTTCCACAGGGGGCCGGCACTGAAGCTTTCTTT.

The chain combines TRBV5-5 with TRBJ1-1, with D tentatively TRBD1 (5 bases). The length of the CDR3 is 14 residues. CDR1 and CDR2 (germline): SGHKS, YYEKEE (reference sequence). V lost 3 bases to trimming and J lost 0 bases, with 9 bases between them. CDR3 sequence reads: CASSWEQVNTEAFF. The DNA for the CDR3 is TGTGCCAGCAGCTGGGAACAGGTGAACACTGAAGCTTTCTTT.

This chain connects TRBV5-1 to TRBJ2-1; 15 positions agree with TRBD2. The CDR3 totals 21 residues. After removal of 4 bases from V and 6 bases from J, the junction contained 20 bases not matched to a gene. Looked up from germline, CDR1 is SGHRS and CDR2 is YFSETQ. CDR3 bases: TGCGCCAGCAGCCCCCCCACCGGGACTAGCGGGGGGCCGGTCAGGCCCAATGAGCAGTTCTTC. It encodes CASSPPTGTSGGPVRPNEQFF.

This rearrangement joins TRBV5-1 to TRBJ2-7, with D unclear. Per germline, CDR1 SGHRS and CDR2 YFSETQ. This CDR3 is 14 amino acids long. Trimming left V 0 bases short and J 9 bases short, with 16 bases between. CDR3 nucleotide sequence: TGCGCCAGCAGCTTGGCGGAGCATCCGAAGGGGCAGTACTTC. Encoded protein: CASSLAEHPKGQYF.

The chain couples TRBV18 to TRBJ2-1, with D tentatively TRBD1 (6 bases). The CDR3 has 15 residues. Germline CDR1 and CDR2: KGHSH and LQKENI. The V and J ends lost 3 bases and 2 bases respectively, with 11 bases between them. The CDR3, as DNA: TGTGCCAGCTCACCGGGACAATTGCCCTACAATGAGCAGTTCTTC. It is translated as CASSPGQLPYNEQFF. The full variable domain, its missing parts supplied by reference TRBV18 and TRBJ2-1, is NAGVMQNPRHLVRRRGQEARLRCSPMKGHSHVYWYRQLPEEGLKFMVYLQKENIIDESGMPKERFSAEFPKEGPSILRIQQVVRGDSAAYFCASSPGQLPYNEQFFGPGTRLTVL.